The 9 T cell receptor beta chains reported below all come from one sample, sequenced in a study of T cells in Graves' hyperthyroidism and ophthalmopathy. TCR beta CDR3 sequences were amplified from RNA transcripts. An initial round of RT-PCR targeting the TCR CDR3 relied on the HTBI primer set. In TCRdb, the multiplex PCR reads were re-called with MiXCR into one record per CDR3 protein. Of 400,000 to 500,000 distinct CDR3 sequences in the sample, roughly 15% were seen once. Input material: blood. These TCRs come from a woman aged 18-29 years with Graves' hyperthyroidism.

This clonotype was detected many times. The genes are TRBV20-1 and TRBJ2-5; 11 bases fit TRBD2. CDR1 and CDR2 (germline): DFQATT, SNEGSKA (reference sequence). This CDR3 is 16 amino acids long. Germline trimming cut 5 bases from V and 2 bases from J; bases unmatched to any gene: 10. The CDR3 here is CSAFGTSGSLQETQYF. CDR3 nucleotides: TGCAGTGCTTTCGGGACTAGCGGAAGTTTACAAGAGACCCAGTACTTC.

Comments on this clonotype: A single base separates this from a much larger clone, so it may be a read error. J is TRBJ2-5 and V is TRBV20-1; TRBD2 agrees at 8 bases. V trimming: 5 bases; J trimming: 4 bases; junction bases outside the gene matches: 9. This CDR3 spans 14 amino acids. Germline V CDR1 and CDR2: DFQATT, SNEGSKA (reference sequence). CDR3 region: CSASGLENRETQYF. CDR3 bases: TGCAGTGCTTCGGGACTAGAGAACCGAGAGACCCAGTACTTC.

This clonotype has a count of ten or more. V usage is TRBV3-1 and J usage is TRBJ2-7; 7 bases line up with TRBD1. Germline V gene lookup returns CDR1 LGHDT and CDR2 YNNKEL (reference sequence). J lost 0 bases, V lost 6 bases, and 8 bases had no gene match. The CDR3 has 15 residues. The CDR3 DNA follows: TGTGCCAGCAGTACGACAGGGATCGCCTCCTACGAGCAGTACTTC. It codes for CASSTTGIASYEQYF.

This clonotype is medium-sized. The chain has TRBV11-1 and TRBJ1-1; D possibly corresponds to TRBD1 (5 bases). Trimming left V 7 bases short and J 8 bases short, with 14 bases between. Germline CDR1 and CDR2: SGHAT and FQDESV (reference sequence). This CDR3 is 12 amino acids long. This CDR3 reads CASMGPGGEAFF. CDR3 DNA sequence: TGTGCCAGCATGGGGCCAGGCGGGGAAGCTTTCTTT.

The chain recombines TRBV9 with TRBJ1-1, with D perhaps matching TRBD1 (6 bases). The V gene lost 0 bases and the J gene lost 5 bases, with 20 bases spanning the gap. The length of the CDR3 is 17 residues. Germline CDR1 and CDR2: SGDLS and YYNGEE. CDR3 residues: CASSVDPPGAVGTEAFF. In DNA form, the CDR3 reads TGTGCCAGCAGCGTAGATCCTCCGGGGGCGGTTGGGACTGAAGCTTTCTTT.

This clonotype was counted at least ten times. This chain uses TRBV7-2 with TRBJ2-7; TRBD1 aligns across 8 bases. Germline lookup yields CDR1 SGHTA and CDR2 FQGNSA. Trimming took 5 bases from V and 3 from J; bases not matched to a gene: 6. CDR3 length: 14 residues. CDR3 DNA: TGTGCCAGCAGCCTCCCCGGACAGGGCTACGAGCAGTACTTC. Translation gives CASSLPGQGYEQYF.

CDR3 coding DNA: TGTGCCAGCAGCCCCCGGGTCAGATTACCTCGGACAGATACGCAGTATTTT. Its translation: CASSPRVRLPRTDTQYF. The chain couples TRBV7-2 to TRBJ2-3; D gene ambiguous. The CDR3 has 17 residues. Germline V gives CDR1 SGHTA, CDR2 FQGNSA. V was pared by 5 bases and J by 3 bases, with 21 bases between.

This chain joins TRBV20-1 and TRBJ1-4; no firm D call. The CDR3 totals 13 residues. V was clipped by 5 bases and J by 5 bases, with 12 bases between them. Germline CDR1 and CDR2: DFQATT and SNEGSKA (reference sequence). CDR3 sequence: CSAQRTVNEKLFF. CDR3 in DNA: TGCAGTGCTCAGAGGACGGTCAATGAAAAACTGTTTTTT.

This clonotype was observed many times. The gene calls are TRBV7-9 and TRBJ2-7; the match to TRBD1 covers 9 bases. CDR3 length: 14 amino acids. Looked up from germline, CDR1 is SEHNR and CDR2 is FQNEAQ (reference sequence). V was clipped by 5 bases and J by 5 bases; unmatched bases: 7. CDR3 sequence reads: CASSPGTGLNEQYF. The CDR3 DNA follows: TGTGCCAGCAGCCCCGGGACAGGGCTGAACGAGCAGTACTTC.